The 26 T cell receptor beta chains below come from one sample, sequenced in a study of blood T cells in healthy people across ages. A J-beta primer mix and a sample-barcoded 5' primer were used in a second PCR of roughly 6 to 12 cycles. From the 5' RACE reads, TCRdb called clonotypes with MiXCR, one entry per CDR3 protein. The top ten hold around 18% of the sample, which has about 780,000 distinct CDR3 sequences, 46% seen once. Sequenced sample: blood. These receptor sequences come from a man older than 75 in good health.

The J gene is TRBJ2-1, the V gene TRBV15; possible D gene TRBD2, 6 bases. CDR1 LNHNV and CDR2 YYDKDF come from the germline V gene (reference sequence). Deletions cut 0 bases from V and 9 bases from J, with 12 bases between. The CDR3 is 14 residues long. Here the CDR3 DNA reads TGTGCCACCAGCAGAGATTTAGGAGGGCCTGAGCAGTTCTTC. Translated, it gives CATSRDLGGPEQFF.

This clonotype was counted a few times. This rearrangement joins TRBV6-6 to TRBJ2-3; D possibly matches TRBD1 or TRBD2 (7 bases each). V lost 4 bases to trimming and J lost 1 base, with 12 bases between them. From germline, CDR1 is MNHNY and CDR2 SVGAGI (reference sequence). CDR3 length equals 15 residues. The CDR3 spells CASSSTGRGTDTQYF. The CDR3 DNA reads TGTGCCAGCAGTTCGACAGGGAGGGGCACAGATACGCAGTATTTT.

This clonotype turned up a few times. The chain employs TRBV10-3 and TRBJ2-7; 14 bases map to TRBD2. CDR1 and CDR2 (germline): ENHRY, SYGVKD. This CDR3 has 16 amino acids. The trim removed 0 bases at V and 4 bases at J, leaving 2 bases unmatched. Written as DNA, the CDR3 is TGTGCCATCAGTGAGTCGGGACTAGCGGGAGCATACGAGCAGTACTTC. Amino acids: CAISESGLAGAYEQYF.

This clonotype was seen a few times. This chain links TRBV28 with TRBJ2-3; TRBD1 matches 10 bases. The CDR3 runs to 18 residues. Per the germline V gene, CDR1 is MDHEN and CDR2 is SYDVKM. The J segment lost 3 bases and the V segment lost 8 bases, leaving 17 bases of the junction unmatched. The CDR3 nucleotides are TGTGCCAGCTGCCGCTTCACCGGGACAGGGGCGAAGACAGATACGCAGTATTTT. Translated, it gives CASCRFTGTGAKTDTQYF.

The chain joins TRBV20-1 to TRBJ2-3, with D perhaps TRBD1 (6 bases). Trimming pared 6 bases from V and 1 base from J, leaving 8 bases between. There are 12 residues in the CDR3. In germline, CDR1 is DFQATT, CDR2 SNEGSKA (reference sequence). The CDR3 DNA reads as TGCAGTGCGGGACACGGCACAGATACGCAGTATTTT. The encoded protein is CSAGHGTDTQYF.

The chain carries TRBV10-3 and TRBJ1-2; D is possibly TRBD1 (5 bases). Trimming took 2 bases from V and 4 from J, leaving 8 bases between them. The CDR3 totals 13 residues. Germline V gene lookup returns CDR1 ENHRY and CDR2 SYGVKD. The CDR3 DNA is TGTGCCATCAGTGAGGACGGGACCTATGGCTACACCTTC. Its protein product is CAISEDGTYGYTF.

V and J are TRBV6-6 and TRBJ2-5, with 9 nucleotides matching TRBD1. Trimming removed 0 bases from V and 4 bases from J; junction bases left unmatched: 3. The CDR3 extends over 15 amino acids. CDR1 is MNHNY and CDR2 is SVGAGI in the germline V gene (reference sequence). The CDR3 bases are TGTGCCAGCAGTTACTCGGCACAGGGGGCAGAGACCCAGTACTTC. Residues: CASSYSAQGAETQYF.

The V and J genes are TRBV5-6 and TRBJ2-2; unclear D gene. This CDR3 is built from 16 residues. Germline V gene sequence: CDR1 SGHDT, CDR2 YYEEEE. V shed 6 bases and J shed 0 bases, with 15 bases lying between them. The DNA for the CDR3 is TGTGCCAGCACATTCGGAACCGGCGCGAACACCGGGGAGCTGTTTTTT. This encodes CASTFGTGANTGELFF.

Of note for this clonotype: An end of the junction differs from the germline gene, which may be a read error. This chain joins TRBV29-1 and TRBJ1-2, with D unresolved. Germline CDR1 and CDR2: SQVTM and ANQGSEA. The CDR3 consists of 14 residues. The CDR3 DNA reads as TGCAGCGTTCATTCTTTCGGGGAGACCCTTGGCTACACCTTT. Its translation: CSVHSFGETLGYTF.

This rearrangement joins TRBV6-6 to TRBJ2-7; TRBD1 is a possible D gene (6 bases). With 5 bases removed from V and 4 bases from J, the gap between germline ends came to 12 bases. The CDR3 is made up of 13 amino acids. The germline V gene has CDR1 MNHNY and CDR2 SVGAGI (reference sequence). The CDR3 here is CASSPQGIYEQYF. The CDR3, as DNA: TGTGCCAGCAGTCCACAGGGTATTTACGAGCAGTACTTC.

This chain uses TRBV27 with TRBJ2-5; D gene unclear. With 2 bases removed from V and 11 bases from J, the gap between germline ends came to 21 bases. The germline CDR1 and CDR2 sequences are MNHEY and SMNVEV (reference sequence). CDR3 size: 15 residues. CDR3 region: CASSLRRLGYNEQYF. Here the CDR3 DNA reads TGTGCCAGCAGTTTAAGGCGACTGGGGTACAATGAGCAGTACTTC.

Only a few counts were recorded for this clonotype. J is TRBJ1-2 and V is TRBV7-9, with 7 positions matching TRBD1. The CDR3 extends over 14 amino acids. Germline loops: CDR1 SEHNR, CDR2 FQNEAQ (reference sequence). V gave up 1 base and J gave up 7 bases; unmatched junction bases: 6. CDR3 region: CASSLDGQGVGYTF. The CDR3 nucleotides are TGTGCCAGCAGCTTAGACGGGCAGGGGGTTGGCTACACCTTC.

The chain links TRBV20-1 to TRBJ2-3; TRBD1 aligns across 8 bases. The germline V gene encodes CDR1 DFQATT and CDR2 SNEGSKA (reference sequence). The length of the CDR3 is 16 residues. With 7 bases clipped from V and 4 bases from J, the junction kept 16 bases outside the gene matches. In nucleotides, the CDR3 is TGCAGTGTCAACCCGACTGACAGGGGATTCTCAGATACGCAGTATTTT. Amino acids: CSVNPTDRGFSDTQYF.

The rearrangement uses TRBV12-3 or TRBV12-4 and TRBJ2-5; 10 bases line up with TRBD2. V trimming: 7 bases; J trimming: 5 bases; junction bases outside the gene matches: 13. The CDR3 has 16 residues. The CDR3 loop is CASTVSSGRAYETQYF. Here the CDR3 DNA reads TGTGCCAGCACCGTCAGCAGCGGGAGGGCCTATGAGACCCAGTACTTC.

The V gene is TRBV4-2, the J gene TRBJ1-3; no definite D call. Trimming pared 3 bases from V and 0 bases from J, leaving 12 bases between. The CDR3 length is 16 residues. Germline CDR1 and CDR2: LGHNA and YNFKEQ. The DNA for the CDR3 is TGTGCCAGCAGCCAGGTCGCAGTAGACTCTGGAAACACCATATATTTT. Amino acids: CASSQVAVDSGNTIYF.

The chain has TRBV6-2 or TRBV6-3 and TRBJ2-1; 9 bases map to TRBD2. This CDR3 comprises 15 residues. V lost 5 bases to trimming and J lost 4 bases; unmatched junction nucleotides: 6. Germline CDR1 is MNHEY and CDR2 is SVGEGT. The DNA of the CDR3 is TGTGCCAGCAGTACCCGGACTAGCGCATACAATGAGCAGTTCTTC. It codes for CASSTRTSAYNEQFF.

The CDR3 here is CASNNGQVGEKLFF. The CDR3 DNA sequence: TGTGCCAGCAACAACGGACAGGTCGGTGAAAAACTGTTTTTT. The V and J genes are TRBV3-1 and TRBJ1-4; 7 bases are shared with TRBD1. The CDR3 runs to 14 residues. After removal of 7 bases from V and 7 bases from J, the junction contained 9 bases not matched to a gene. CDR1 and CDR2 from the germline V gene are LGHDT and YNNKEL (reference sequence).

The chain recombines TRBV6-5 with TRBJ2-5; 7 nucleotides agree with TRBD1. After removal of 2 bases from V and 5 bases from J, the junction contained 8 bases not matched to a gene. Germline values: CDR1 MNHEY, CDR2 SVGAGI. The CDR3 is 15 residues long. CDR3 sequence reads: CASSYHRGTRETQYF. DNA for the CDR3: TGTGCCAGCAGTTACCACAGGGGTACACGGGAGACCCAGTACTTC.

This clonotype was seen only a few times. A much bigger clone sits one base away, suggesting this may be a read error. The V gene is TRBV29-1, the J gene TRBJ2-5, with 11 bases aligning to TRBD2. The assigned J gene may be wrong: the sequence end matches TRBJ2-1 better. CDR1 is SQVTM and CDR2 is ANQGSEA in the germline V gene. The CDR3 has 14 amino acids. As DNA, the CDR3 is TGCAGCGTTGAAATAGCGGGAGGGCAAGAGACCCAGTTCTTC. This sequence encodes CSVEIAGGQETQFF.

Note on this clonotype: It may be a read error: a sequence one base away is much more abundant. The genes are TRBV6-5 and TRBJ2-5, with D possibly called TRBD1 or TRBD2 (6 bases each). The ends were cut back, 1 base at V and 3 bases at J, with 9 bases in the middle. The CDR3 spans 14 residues. Germline-derived CDR1 and CDR2 are MNHEY and SVGAGI. The CDR3 spells CASSYWGAEETQYF. CDR3 coding DNA: TGTGCCAGCAGTTACTGGGGGGCGGAAGAGACCCAGTACTTC.

J is TRBJ2-1 and V is TRBV7-3; 9 nucleotides line up with TRBD1. This CDR3 has 15 amino acids. The junction had 5 bases not matched to a gene; V was cut back by 1 base and J by 7 bases. Germline CDR1 reads SGHTA; CDR2 reads FQGTGA. CDR3 coding DNA: TGTGCCAGCAGCTTAAATACAGGGGGCATGAATGAGCAGTTCTTC. Encoded protein: CASSLNTGGMNEQFF.

The rearrangement joins TRBV7-2 to TRBJ2-3, with 9 bases fitting TRBD1. This CDR3 contains 14 residues. V dropped 4 bases and J dropped 8; count of bases not matched to a gene: 7. CDR1 SGHTA and CDR2 FQGNSA come from the germline V gene. The CDR3 loop reads CASSSRQGGGTQYF. In DNA, the CDR3 is TGTGCCAGCAGCTCCAGACAGGGGGGGGGTACGCAGTATTTT.

This clonotype appeared a few times. This sequence joins TRBV20-1 and TRBJ1-1, with D possibly being TRBD1 (6 bases). Germline values: CDR1 DFQATT, CDR2 SNEGSKA (reference sequence). The CDR3 has 13 amino acids. The CDR3 nucleotides read TGCAGCTGCAGGGGCTTCAGGGACACTGAAGCTTTCTTT. Its protein product is CSCRGFRDTEAFF.

This clonotype appeared a few times. The CDR3 spells CASSPTGLGVSPEQFF. Here the CDR3 DNA reads TGTGCCAGCAGTCCTACTGGACTGGGGGTTTCGCCTGAGCAGTTCTTC. This rearrangement joins TRBV27 to TRBJ2-1, with D perhaps assigned TRBD1 or TRBD2 (5 bases each). Trimming shortened V by 5 bases and J by 9 bases, and 23 bases separated the two germline ends. This CDR3 has 16 residues. The germline gives CDR1 MNHEY, CDR2 SMNVEV (reference sequence).

This clonotype has ten or more counts. V usage is TRBV12-3 or TRBV12-4 and J usage is TRBJ2-6; D unclear. The CDR3 loop spans 13 amino acids. V lost 1 base, J lost 3 bases, and 1 base lay in between. The CDR3 spells CASSLGGANVLTF. CDR3 DNA: TGTGCCAGCAGTTTAGGTGGGGCCAACGTCCTGACTTTC.

This clonotype was found a few times. The rearrangement uses TRBV5-1 and TRBJ2-1, with 10 bases identical to TRBD1. Germline V CDR1 and CDR2: SGHRS, YFSETQ. The CDR3 consists of 16 residues. With 4 bases clipped from V and 5 bases from J, the junction kept 9 bases outside the gene matches. The CDR3 DNA sequence: TGCGCCAGCAGCCGACGGACAGGGGGGGAGAACAATGAGCAGTTCTTC. It encodes CASSRRTGGENNEQFF.